This TCR beta chain comes out of a study of neoadjuvant nivolumab and ipilimumab in lung cancer. Study-level results: TCR richness and clonality were higher in tumors than adjacent uninvolved lung.

As to this clone: Its antigen remains unknown.

V was clipped by 6 bases and J by 4 bases, with 10 bases between them. The CDR3 runs 14 residues. CDR1 PRHDT and CDR2 FYEKMQ come from the germline V gene (reference sequence). Repertoires were generated with immunoSEQ multiplex PCR, while TCRdb's copy carries only in-frame clones and drops some. The sample carries some 20,000 clones, 60% to 85% recorded once. The sequence was collected from an adult with non-small cell lung cancer. The material sequenced was tumor tissue, taken after neoadjuvant nivolumab, alone or with ipilimumab, at or shortly before surgery. This chain connects TRBV13 to TRBJ1-6; D not resolved. The CDR3: CASRYGEYNSPLHF. CDR3 in DNA: TGTGCCAGCAGGTATGGTGAATATAATTCACCCCTCCACTTT.